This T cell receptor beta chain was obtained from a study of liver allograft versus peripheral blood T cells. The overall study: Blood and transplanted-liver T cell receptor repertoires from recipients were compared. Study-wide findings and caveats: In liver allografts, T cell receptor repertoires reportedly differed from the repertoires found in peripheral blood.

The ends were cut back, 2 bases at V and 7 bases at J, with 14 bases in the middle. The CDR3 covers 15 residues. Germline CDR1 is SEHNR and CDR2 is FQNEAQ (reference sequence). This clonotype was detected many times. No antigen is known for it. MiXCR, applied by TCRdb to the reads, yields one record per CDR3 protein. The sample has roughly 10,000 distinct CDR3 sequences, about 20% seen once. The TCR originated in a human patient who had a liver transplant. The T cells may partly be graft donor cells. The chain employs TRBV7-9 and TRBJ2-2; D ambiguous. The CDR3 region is CASSLRRAPGGELFF. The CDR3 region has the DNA TGTGCCAGCAGCTTACGGCGAGCCCCGGGCGGGGAGCTGTTTTTT.